This entry lists 3 T cell receptor beta chains sequenced from one sample in a study of T cell responses to AZD1222 COVID-19 vaccine. Produced via immunoSEQ multiplex PCR; TCRdb's table is partial and in-frame only. The sample includes 95,000 to 150,000 clones, around 92% seen only once; the top ten take about 1.1%. Specimen: peripheral blood, collected on day 0 of AZD1222 vaccination. The receptors were sampled from an adult in good health.

This chain joins TRBV7-8 and TRBJ1-1, with D maybe TRBD1 (6 bases). This CDR3 is built from 15 residues. Trimming pared 6 bases from V and 4 bases from J, leaving 18 bases between. The germline V gene encodes CDR1 SGHVS and CDR2 FQNEAQ. For the CDR3, the DNA is TGTGCCAGCAGTTGGGGGCTGGACTGGGGCACTGAAGCTTTCTTT. Encoded protein: CASSWGLDWGTEAFF.

This rearrangement joins TRBV6-5 to TRBJ1-5, with D possibly TRBD1 on 6 matching bases. The germline V gene has CDR1 MNHEY and CDR2 SVGAGI. The CDR3 totals 15 residues. The ends were cut back, 7 bases at V and 0 bases at J, with 13 bases in the middle. The DNA for the CDR3 is TGTGCCAGCAACTCCGGGACACATAGCAATCAGCCCCAGCATTTT. Its translation: CASNSGTHSNQPQHF.

In DNA form, the CDR3 reads TGTGCCAGCAGCTTAGGTCGGCAGTCTTTCTATGGCTACACCTTC. Translated: CASSLGRQSFYGYTF. The chain couples TRBV5-5 to TRBJ1-2; no reliable D call. The germline V gene encodes CDR1 SGHKS and CDR2 YYEKEE (reference sequence). Trimming pared 2 bases from V and 4 bases from J, leaving 15 bases between. The CDR3 loop spans 15 amino acids.